This TCR beta chain appears in the sequencing data of a study of human T cells and chemical hapten exposure. Study-level information: Patients' scalps got diphenylcyclopropenone weekly throughout the approximately 25-week study. Study outcomes and limitations: With regard to DPC sensitization, TCRs above 1 in 1000 frequency did not change.

By sample fraction, this clonotype is medium-sized. Its antigen remains unknown. The V end lost 5 bases, the J end lost 7 bases, and 15 bases lay between the germline ends. Germline V CDR1 and CDR2: SGHTA, FQGNSA. The CDR3 spans 15 residues. Sample time point: pre-sensitization, week 0. Indicated treatment: therapeutic diphenylcyclopropenone sensitization with weekly scalp DPC. Total RNA was isolated from unfractionated whole blood. MiXCR, applied by TCRdb to the RACE reads, yields one record per CDR3 protein. The sample shows tens of thousands of distinct CDR3 sequences, roughly 12% of them seen only once.

The sequences come from whole blood, collected in connection with sensitization to the hapten diphenylcyclopropenone (DPC). The rearrangement uses TRBV7-2 and TRBJ1-6; D may be TRBD1 (5 bases). The receptor comes from a woman in her 30s with alopecia areata. Some clones in this sample may be carry-over from other donors' samples. The CDR3 protein is CASSPNPQGNSPLHF. CDR3 DNA: TGTGCCAGCAGCCCCAATCCTCAGGGAAATTCACCCCTCCACTTT.